This T cell receptor (beta chain) emerged from a study of T cell responses to AZD1222 COVID-19 vaccine. Broader study findings: Reportedly, nearly half the spike-specific TCRs target unmutated variant regions. There were repertoire samples only from the period after the peak T cell response. Receipt of two AZD1222 doses was followed by a rise in Spike-specific TCR breadth and depth.

Comments on this clone: No antigen is known for it.

Repertoires were generated with immunoSEQ multiplex PCR, while TCRdb's copy carries only in-frame clones and drops some. Found here are about 150,000 clones, roughly nine tenths of them singletons; the top ten hold roughly 5%. The CDR3 has 14 amino acids. Germline lookup yields CDR1 WNHNN and CDR2 SYGVQD (reference sequence). The V and J ends lost 6 bases and 1 base respectively, with 10 bases between them. The chain carries TRBV10-1 and TRBJ1-3; D gene uncertain. This TCR was sampled from an adult in good health. The sample here was peripheral blood, taken on day 0 of MenACWY control vaccination. CDR3 coding DNA: TGCGCCAGCAGCCCGATGGAATCTGGAAACACCATATATTTT. It is translated as CASSPMESGNTIYF.